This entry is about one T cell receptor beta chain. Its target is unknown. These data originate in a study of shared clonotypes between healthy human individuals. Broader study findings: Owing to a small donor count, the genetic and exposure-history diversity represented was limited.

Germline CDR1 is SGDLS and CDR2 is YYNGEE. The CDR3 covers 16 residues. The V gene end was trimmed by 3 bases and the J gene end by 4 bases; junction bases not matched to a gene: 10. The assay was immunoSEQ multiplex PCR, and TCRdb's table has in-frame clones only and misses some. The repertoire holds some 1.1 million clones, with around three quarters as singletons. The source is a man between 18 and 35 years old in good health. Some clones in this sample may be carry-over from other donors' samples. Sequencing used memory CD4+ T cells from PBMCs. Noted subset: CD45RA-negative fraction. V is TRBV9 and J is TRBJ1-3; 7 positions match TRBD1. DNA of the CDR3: TGTGCCAGCAGCGCAGCGACAGGGCTAGGAGGAAACACCATATATTTT. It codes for CASSAATGLGGNTIYF.